This T cell receptor (beta chain) originates from a study of cytotoxic CD8 clonotypes in ibrutinib-treated CLL. J lost 5 bases, V lost 4 bases, and 4 bases had no gene match. The CDR3 covers 13 residues. Germline V gene lookup returns CDR1 SGDLS and CDR2 YYNGEE. Assay: immunoSEQ multiplex PCR; the TCRdb copy retains only in-frame clones and omits some. This sample has tens of thousands of clones, with approximately 68% found just once. As regards this clone: Antigen unknown.

Points from the study as a whole: Among the clonotypes, public ones were uncommon and contracted or held stable on treatment.

Around 1.8 micrograms of genomic DNA (from cryopreserved PBMCs) were used for TCR beta libraries. The source material was PBMCs, sampled after 24 months of ibrutinib treatment. The chain employs TRBV9 and TRBJ2-7; TRBD1 agrees at 9 bases. The clonotype originates from a human donor with chronic lymphocytic leukemia. CDR3 coding DNA: TGTGCCAGCAGCCGACAGGGGGACAACGAGCAGTACTTC. This translates into CASSRQGDNEQYF. The entire variable domain, with the rest obtained from reference TRBV9 and TRBJ2-7, is as follows: DSGVTQTPKHLITATGQRVTLRCSPRSGDLSVYWYQQSLDQGLQFLIQYYNGEERAKGNILERFSAQQFPDLHSELNLSSLELGDSALYFCASSRQGDNEQYFGPGTRLTVT.